This T cell receptor beta chain comes out of a study of OX40 agonist ivuxolimab in advanced cancers. Findings of the study overall: Among some nonresponders, normalized T-cell clonal expansion was also low.

This clone has a handful of counts. What it recognizes is unknown. Germline loops: CDR1 MDHEN, CDR2 SYDVKM. The CDR3 loop spans 18 amino acids. J was trimmed by 1 base and V by 6 bases; bases with no gene match: 16. TCRdb's copy holds only in-frame clones and misses some; the assay was immunoSEQ multiplex PCR. The repertoire holds 90,000 to 100,000 clones, with roughly nine tenths as singletons. The chain employs TRBV28 and TRBJ1-1, with 8 nucleotides matching TRBD1. The clonotype originates from an adult with an advanced solid tumor such as melanoma, head and neck, liver or kidney cancer. The source material was CD4+ or CD8+ T cells sorted from blood, sampled in a trial of the OX40 agonist ivuxolimab. Here the CDR3 DNA reads TGTGCCAGCAGCTACCTCCGACTTAGACAGGGGTCGAACACTGAAGCTTTCTTT. This gives the protein CASSYLRLRQGSNTEAFF.